The 7 T cell receptor beta chains in this list originate from one sample, sequenced in a study of T cells expressing NK-cell markers. No DNA is given; TCRdb re-called the 5' RACE reads and lists each CDR3 protein once. The table gives about 460,000 distinct CDR3 sequences; the top ten clones make up roughly 1.4% of it. The sample comprised blood T cells: a sorted CD56 or NKG2C T cell subset, CD4+ or CD8+ T cells, or bulk PBMC T cells (not recorded which). All receptors derive from a woman aged 45-65 years in good health.

The chain employs TRBV5-8 and TRBJ1-2; as DNA is missing, the TRBD1 call by TCRdb cannot be tested. In germline, CDR1 is SGHTS, CDR2 YDEGEE. The CDR3 extends over 15 amino acids. The CDR3 reads CASRIPGAANYGYTF. Complete variable domain (other parts from reference TRBV5-8 and TRBJ1-2): EAGVTQSPTHLIKTRGQQATLRCSPISGHTSVYWYQQALGLGLQFLLWYDEGEERNRGNFPPRFSGRQFPNYSSELNVNALELEDSALYLCASRIPGAANYGYTFGSGTRLTVV.

Here the CDR3 reads CASKVVPGPTEAFF. The rearrangement joins TRBV2 to TRBJ1-1. The CDR3 runs to 14 residues. Germline values: CDR1 SNHLY, CDR2 FYNNEI.

This rearrangement joins TRBV2 to TRBJ1-1; without DNA, the TCRdb call of TRBD1 cannot be checked. The germline CDR1 and CDR2 sequences are SNHLY and FYNNEI. The CDR3 sequence is 13 residues long. CDR3 loop: CASRRTGQAEAFF.

This rearrangement joins TRBV5-1 to TRBJ1-1; there is no DNA to check the TCRdb D call of TRBD1. The CDR3 extends over 15 amino acids. CDR1 and CDR2 from the germline V gene are SGHRS and YFSETQ. The CDR3 here is CASSFGGGVNTEAFF.

V usage is TRBV9 and J usage is TRBJ2-1; checking the TCRdb D call of TRBD2 is not possible without DNA. Per the germline V gene, CDR1 is SGDLS and CDR2 is YYNGEE. The CDR3 spans 14 residues. CDR3 sequence reads: CASRSSGSHNEQFF.

The gene calls are TRBV5-1 and TRBJ2-5. The CDR3 is 16 residues long. Germline assignment: CDR1 SGHRS and CDR2 YFSETQ. The CDR3 loop reads CASSWGPQGNQETQYF.

This rearrangement joins TRBV7-9 to TRBJ1-2. The CDR3 is made up of 12 amino acids. CDR1 SEHNR and CDR2 FQNEAQ come from the germline V gene (reference sequence). CDR3 sequence: CASQGANYGYTF.